A few counts support the clone carrying this T cell receptor beta chain. Its antigen is not known. Germline loops: CDR1 SGHVS, CDR2 FQNEAQ. There are 15 residues in the CDR3. Trimming left V 1 base short and J 3 bases short, with 12 bases between. This sample is drawn from a study of cytomegalovirus exposure and HLA in healthy donors. Study findings and constraints: There was a cluster of highly shared sequence variants that was likely a sequencing artifact. Associated with cytomegalovirus, according to the listing, were 150 to 200 TCR beta chains. A later analysis reportedly identified an Asian-associated ancestry cluster as carrying fewer N-insertions than the approximately 670-donor mean. Cytomegalovirus status was reportedly diagnosed by the classifier with high sensitivity and specificity.

Use of 60 Vbeta and 13 Jbeta primers characterized the PCR. Some clones are missing from TCRdb's copy, which holds only in-frame ones; the method was immunoSEQ multiplex PCR. The table includes some 150,000 clones, around 73% detected once. This TCR was sampled from a female donor in good health and CMV-seronegative. Sequencing was done on a sample of PBMCs. This rearrangement joins TRBV7-8 to TRBJ1-1; TRBD1 is a possible D gene (5 bases). The CDR3 nucleotides read TGTGCCAGCAGCTTAGGTAGGGTAGGGGACACTGAAGCTTTCTTT. It encodes CASSLGRVGDTEAFF. Using reference TRBV7-8 and TRBJ1-1 for the parts outside the CDR3, the full variable domain is GAGVSQSPRYKVAKRGQDVALRCDPISGHVSLFWYQQALGQGPEFLTYFQNEAQLDKSGLPSDRFFAERPEGSVSTLKIQRTQQEDSAVYLCASSLGRVGDTEAFFGQGTRLTVV.